The 29 T cell receptor beta chains in this list originate from one sample, sequenced in a study of CD8+ T cells in alopecia areata (dated by TCRdb to 2016 to 2019). The library was prepared using the immunoSEQ multiplex PCR assay. To provide template for TCR sequencing, every sample had RNA extracted and reverse transcribed into cDNA. TCRdb carries this immuneACCESS record with in-frame sequences only. Its versions omit some clonotypes, under half of them owing to an unresolved V gene in the studies checked, with the rest unexplained. The sample includes 110,000 to 150,000 clones, with about 86% observed a single time. The ten biggest clones cover under 15% of the sample. The time point label on this specimen signifies: around 29 days on oral tofacitinib. The treatment or condition label corresponds to: oral pan-JAK inhibitor, 5-10 mg twice daily. This specimen was CD8+ T cells sorted from blood, taken at week 4, from a patient treated with tofacitinib. The origin of the receptors is a human donor with alopecia areata.

The CDR3 coding sequence is TGTGCCAGCTCCCCAATTACGACAGGGACCATCTTCAGTGAGCAGTTCTTC. The encoded protein is CASSPITTGTIFSEQFF. This chain links TRBV28 with TRBJ2-1; TRBD1 aligns across 7 bases. The trim removed 8 bases at V and 9 bases at J, leaving 22 bases unmatched. There are 17 residues in the CDR3. Per the germline V gene, CDR1 is MDHEN and CDR2 is SYDVKM.

On this clone: Other nucleotide sequences in the sample specify the same CDR3. The chain joins TRBV5-1 to TRBJ2-1, with D unresolved. V was clipped by 0 bases and J by 7 bases, with 11 bases between them. In germline, CDR1 is SGHRS, CDR2 YFSETQ. The CDR3 runs to 14 residues. CDR3 in amino acids: CASSLGAGENEQFF. The CDR3 nucleotides are TGCGCCAGCAGCTTGGGAGCCGGTGAGAATGAGCAGTTCTTC.

CDR3 DNA: TGTGCCAGCAGGCCCCGTGGGGGAGGCGCGTACAATCAGTACTTC. Protein sequence: CASRPRGGGAYNQYF. The chain uses TRBV6-5 and TRBJ2-4, with a possible D match to TRBD2 (6 bases). The V gene's germline CDR1 is MNHEY and CDR2 SVGAGI. Trimming stripped 6 bases from V and 12 bases from J, with 24 bases between. The CDR3 is 15 residues long.

This sequence joins TRBV29-1 and TRBJ2-7; perhaps TRBD1 as D (6 bases). This CDR3 region has 15 residues. Germline CDR1 and CDR2: SQVTM and ANQGSEA. The V end lost 6 bases, the J end lost 0 bases, and 18 bases lay between the germline ends. DNA of the CDR3: TGCAGCGTGACGCTACTCAGGGGCCACTCCTACGAGCAGTACTTC. Its translation: CSVTLLRGHSYEQYF.

The gene calls are TRBV6-1 and TRBJ2-4; TRBD1 matches 8 bases. The junction had 7 bases not matched to a gene; V was cut back by 3 bases and J by 0 bases. Germline-derived CDR1 and CDR2 are MNHNS and SASEGT. The CDR3 loop spans 17 amino acids. The CDR3 DNA sequence: TGTGCCAGCAGTGAGATAGACAGGGGCCAAGCCAAAAACATTCAGTACTTC. Translation: CASSEIDRGQAKNIQYF.

About this clone: The sample has other DNA sequences that encode this CDR3 too. The chain links TRBV27 to TRBJ2-2; D is uncertain. The V end lost 6 bases, the J end lost 7 bases, and 6 bases lay between the germline ends. The CDR3 is 11 amino acids. CDR1 and CDR2 from the germline V gene are MNHEY and SMNVEV (reference sequence). The DNA for the CDR3 is TGTGCCAGCAGCCTAAACGGGGAGCTGTTTTTT. Amino acids: CASSLNGELFF.

The chain recombines TRBV7-9 with TRBJ2-7; D call uncertain. V was clipped by 1 base and J by 3 bases, with 4 bases between them. Germline assignment: CDR1 SEHNR and CDR2 FQNEAQ (reference sequence). The CDR3 runs 12 residues. The CDR3 DNA reads as TGTGCCAGCAGCTTAGAGTACTACGAGCAGTACTTC. Translated, it gives CASSLEYYEQYF.

The chain combines TRBV10-2 with TRBJ2-7, with D perhaps matching TRBD2 (6 bases). Germline V gene data show CDR1 as WSHSY and CDR2 as SAAADI. The CDR3 consists of 17 residues. Trimming removed 6 bases at V and 0 bases at J, with 21 bases between. The CDR3 nucleotides read TGCGCCAGCAGGGGGGACCTAATAGCGGTGAGCTCCTACGAGCAGTACTTC. As protein: CASRGDLIAVSSYEQYF.

The chain uses TRBV30 and TRBJ1-2, with 8 positions matching TRBD1. After removal of 1 base from V and 4 bases from J, the junction contained 2 bases not matched to a gene. The CDR3 consists of 13 residues. CDR1 is GTSNPN, CDR2 SVGIG, per germline (reference sequence). In DNA, the CDR3 is TGTGCCTGGAGTGGGACAGGGATCTATGGCTACACCTTC. Its protein is CAWSGTGIYGYTF.

This chain links TRBV27 with TRBJ2-7; D is ambiguous. The CDR3 runs to 16 residues. CDR1 is MNHEY and CDR2 is SMNVEV in the germline V gene (reference sequence). V lost 0 bases and J 4 bases, leaving 16 bases between the germline ends. This CDR3 is CASSLSIEAGFYEQYF. The CDR3 nucleotides read TGTGCCAGCAGTTTATCGATAGAGGCAGGTTTTTACGAGCAGTACTTC.

This clone was detected only once. J is TRBJ1-2 and V is TRBV27; D may be TRBD1 (5 bases). From germline, CDR1 is MNHEY and CDR2 SMNVEV (reference sequence). The CDR3 runs to 14 residues. Trimming removed 4 bases at V and 8 bases at J, with 17 bases between. CDR3 DNA: TGTGCCAGCAGTTGGAGGCGGGGGGACTCGGGCTACACCTTC. Its translation: CASSWRRGDSGYTF.

V usage is TRBV2 and J usage is TRBJ1-1; 9 nucleotides match TRBD1. Per germline, CDR1 SNHLY and CDR2 FYNNEI. V gave up 8 bases and J gave up 5 bases; unmatched junction bases: 9. The CDR3 has 14 amino acids. The CDR3, as DNA: TGTGCCAGCCGCTTGACAGGGGGATGGACTGAAGCTTTCTTT. Its protein product is CASRLTGGWTEAFF.

This clone was seen a single time. The chain employs TRBV30 and TRBJ2-3; 7 nucleotides line up with TRBD2. Per the germline V gene, CDR1 is GTSNPN and CDR2 is SVGIG (reference sequence). The ends lost 5 bases at V and 1 base at J; junction bases unmatched: 0. The length of the CDR3 is 12 residues. The CDR3 DNA is TGTGCCTGGCTAGCGGGCACAGATACGCAGTATTTT. It encodes CAWLAGTDTQYF.

This chain links TRBV30 with TRBJ2-3; TRBD2 aligns across 10 bases. V shed 1 base, J shed 1 base, and the junction held 8 bases outside the gene matches. The CDR3 runs 17 residues. Looked up from germline, CDR1 is GTSNPN and CDR2 is SVGIG (reference sequence). In nucleotides, the CDR3 is TGTGCCTGGAGTGGGATCGCTAGCGGGAGAGGCACAGATACGCAGTATTTT. It specifies CAWSGIASGRGTDTQYF.

The chain carries TRBV23-1 and TRBJ2-2; no firm D call. TRBV23-1 is classed as an ORF, of uncertain function. This CDR3 contains 14 residues. V lost 6 bases, J lost 4 bases, and 12 bases lay in between. The CDR3 region is CASSHALGTGELFF. CDR3 in DNA: TGCGCCAGCAGCCATGCCCTAGGCACCGGGGAGCTGTTTTTT.

The chain recombines TRBV6-6 with TRBJ2-7; 8 nucleotides agree with TRBD1. Germline lookup yields CDR1 MNHNY and CDR2 SVGAGI (reference sequence). CDR3 size: 13 residues. Losses at the gene ends were 6 bases for V and 5 bases for J; bases not matched to a gene: 6. CDR3 in DNA: TGTGCCAGCAGCCGACAGGGGATCAACGAGCAGTACTTC. Encoded protein: CASSRQGINEQYF.

This clone was observed once. The chain couples TRBV10-3 to TRBJ2-4; 7 nucleotides align to TRBD2. Unmatched junction bases numbered 5, after V lost 2 bases and J lost 7 bases. The germline V gene encodes CDR1 ENHRY and CDR2 SYGVKD. This CDR3 has 14 amino acids. The CDR3 spells CAISEGRDPNIQYF. The CDR3, as DNA: TGTGCCATCAGTGAGGGGAGGGACCCTAACATTCAGTACTTC.

The CDR3 DNA reads TGCAGCGTTGAGGACGTAGTGTCCTACGAGCAGTACTTC. Amino acids: CSVEDVVSYEQYF. This chain uses TRBV29-1 with TRBJ2-7; no clear D gene. With 3 bases removed from V and 1 base from J, the gap between germline ends came to 10 bases. CDR3 length: 13 amino acids. Germline CDR1 is SQVTM and CDR2 is ANQGSEA.

This sequence joins TRBV5-1 and TRBJ2-7; D not resolved. The germline V and J ends were trimmed by 3 bases and 0 bases, with 7 bases remaining between them. The length of the CDR3 is 13 residues. Germline CDR1 SGHRS, CDR2 YFSETQ. The CDR3 protein is CASSSLSSYEQYF. CDR3 DNA: TGCGCCAGCAGCTCCTTAAGCTCCTACGAGCAGTACTTC.

V usage is TRBV11-2 and J usage is TRBJ2-1; D is ambiguous. The CDR3 loop spans 15 amino acids. Germline V gene data show CDR1 as SGHAT and CDR2 as FQNNGV. Deletions cut 0 bases from V and 9 bases from J, with 15 bases between. In DNA, the CDR3 is TGTGCCAGCAGCTTAGATTGGTCGGCGGTCGGTGAGCAGTTCTTC. Translated: CASSLDWSAVGEQFF.

The chain couples TRBV30 to TRBJ1-2; 7 nucleotides line up with TRBD1. Germline lookup yields CDR1 GTSNPN and CDR2 SVGIG (reference sequence). V lost 2 bases and J lost 4; bases outside the gene matches: 4. The CDR3 extends over 13 amino acids. CDR3 protein: CAWSSRDSYGYTF. CDR3 bases: TGTGCCTGGAGTAGCAGGGACAGCTATGGCTACACCTTC. Based on the CDR3 plus reference TRBV30 and TRBJ1-2, the full variable domain is SQTIHQWPATLVQPVGSPLSLECTVEGTSNPNLYWYRQAAGRGLQLLFYSVGIGQISSEVPQNLSASRPQDRQFILSSKKLLLSDSGFYLCAWSSRDSYGYTFGSGTRLTVV.

As to this clone: Other DNA sequences in this sample translate to the same CDR3. The gene calls are TRBV29-1 and TRBJ2-1; 12 nucleotides agree with TRBD2. Per the germline V gene, CDR1 is SQVTM and CDR2 is ANQGSEA. The J segment lost 2 bases and the V segment lost 1 base, leaving 0 bases of the junction unmatched. The CDR3 sequence is 15 residues long. The CDR3 region has the DNA TGCAGCGTTGAAGGACTAGCGGGAGCCTACAATGAGCAGTTCTTC. It yields the protein CSVEGLAGAYNEQFF.

The CDR3 spells CASSPPEGPTNYGYTF. In DNA, the CDR3 is TGTGCCAGCAGCCCCCCGGAGGGGCCAACTAACTATGGCTACACCTTC. This chain connects TRBV7-9 to TRBJ1-2, with D possibly TRBD1 on 5 matching bases. Germline values: CDR1 SEHNR, CDR2 FQNEAQ (reference sequence). The ends were cut back, 5 bases at V and 0 bases at J, with 16 bases in the middle. The CDR3 sequence is 16 residues long.

The chain has TRBV4-2 and TRBJ2-3, with 11 bases identical to TRBD2. Germline trimming cut 0 bases from V and 1 base from J; bases unmatched to any gene: 3. The CDR3 contains 17 residues. Germline loops: CDR1 LGHNA, CDR2 YNFKEQ. This CDR3 reads CASSQEATSGGTDTQYF. The CDR3 DNA is TGTGCCAGCAGCCAAGAAGCGACTAGCGGGGGCACAGATACGCAGTATTTT.

V and J are TRBV5-6 and TRBJ2-1, with D tentatively TRBD2 (5 bases). Trimming left V 0 bases short and J 15 bases short, with 13 bases between. Germline CDR1 is SGHDT and CDR2 is YYEEEE. This CDR3 has 12 residues. CDR3 loop: CASSLGVTSRFF. The CDR3 nucleotides are TGTGCCAGCAGCTTGGGGGTTACTAGTCGGTTCTTC.

The chain employs TRBV12-5 and TRBJ2-7; no clear D. Germline V lookup: CDR1 LGHNT, CDR2 FRNRAP. The CDR3 runs 15 residues. Trimming took 5 bases from V and 5 from J, leaving 19 bases between them. CDR3 protein: CASGPRRFRHHEQYF. The CDR3 bases are TGTGCTAGTGGTCCTAGGCGTTTCAGACACCACGAGCAGTACTTC.

The CDR3, as DNA: TGTGCCAGCAGCCATGAAGAGGACCCGGGACAGTTATACACCGGGGAGCTGTTTTTT. This codes for CASSHEEDPGQLYTGELFF. The V and J genes are TRBV5-6 and TRBJ2-2; 7 bases are a match to TRBD1. CDR3 length equals 19 residues. Unmatched junction bases numbered 18, after V lost 4 bases and J lost 3 bases. Looked up from germline, CDR1 is SGHDT and CDR2 is YYEEEE.

V is TRBV27 and J is TRBJ2-2; perhaps TRBD2 as D (5 bases). The CDR3 has 15 amino acids. CDR1 MNHEY and CDR2 SMNVEV come from the germline V gene (reference sequence). V was cut by 2 bases and J by 7 bases, with 14 bases left in between. For the CDR3, the DNA is TGTGCCAGCAGTTTAAGTGCGGGTGCTCTCGGGGAGCTGTTTTTT. This translates into CASSLSAGALGELFF.

The table lists this clone with a few counts. This chain joins TRBV14 and TRBJ2-1, with D perhaps matching TRBD1 or TRBD2 (5 bases each). The V gene's germline CDR1 is SGHDN and CDR2 FVKESK. CDR3 size: 12 residues. With 5 bases removed from V and 10 bases from J, the gap between germline ends came to 12 bases. This CDR3 is CASSMWDREQFF. The CDR3 nucleotides are TGTGCCAGCAGCATGTGGGACCGGGAGCAGTTCTTC. Based on the CDR3 plus reference TRBV14 and TRBJ2-1, the full variable domain is EAGVTQFPSHSVIEKGQTVTLRCDPISGHDNLYWYRRVMGKEIKFLLHFVKESKQDESGMPNNRFLAERTGGTYSTLKVQPAELEDSGVYFCASSMWDREQFFGPGTRLTVL.